Sequencing of this TCR beta chain was carried out in a study of blood T cell repertoires in COVID-19. Looked up from germline, CDR1 is SGHDN and CDR2 is FVKESK. Trimming removed 4 bases at V and 7 bases at J, with 8 bases between. The CDR3 runs to 13 residues. In the authors' methods: For nucleated cells, counts were estimated from reference gene primer amplification. The data were produced by immunoSEQ multiplex PCR, yet TCRdb's version contains in-frame clones alone and is incomplete. V and J calls and clone size are those listed in that table; D and trimming were worked out from the DNA. Here the sample spans around 300,000 clones, roughly 89% being singletons.

The rearrangement uses TRBV14 and TRBJ1-6; D is unclear. The TCR sequence derives from a woman aged 60-75 years who had recovered from COVID-19. The sample comprised PBMCs or T cells enriched from blood (not recorded which). CDR3 loop: CASSPRHNSPLHF. CDR3 bases: TGTGCCAGCAGCCCGAGACACAATTCACCCCTCCACTTT.